One sample yielded the 32 T cell receptor beta chains listed below, sequenced in a study of early stage breast cancer tumors. The protocol was immunoSEQ multiplex PCR, while the TCRdb copy is restricted to in-frame clones and leaves out a portion. The sample has tens of thousands of clones; almost 75% are singletons. Source material: blood. The receptors were sampled from a person aged 40-50 years with breast cancer.

The chain is built from TRBV11-2 and TRBJ2-2; D not certain. Germline V gives CDR1 SGHAT, CDR2 FQNNGV. Trimming removed 0 bases from V and 5 bases from J, with 7 bases in between. The CDR3 runs to 14 residues. This CDR3 reads CASSLDRITGELFF. The CDR3 DNA reads as TGTGCCAGCAGCTTAGATCGGATAACCGGGGAGCTGTTTTTT.

The chain has TRBV5-1 and TRBJ2-3; TRBD2 matches at 8 bases. The CDR3 totals 14 residues. Germline V gives CDR1 SGHRS, CDR2 YFSETQ. V trimming: 5 bases; J trimming: 2 bases; junction bases outside the gene matches: 4. The CDR3 nucleotides read TGCGCCAGCAGTGTAGCGGGGTACACAGATACGCAGTATTTT. Translation gives CASSVAGYTDTQYF.

The chain links TRBV15 to TRBJ1-5; tentatively, D is TRBD1 (5 bases). CDR1 LNHNV and CDR2 YYDKDF come from the germline V gene (reference sequence). This CDR3 region has 15 residues. V was cut by 6 bases and J by 5 bases, with 17 bases left in between. The CDR3 spells CATSPGGGRDQPQHF. CDR3 sequence (DNA): TGTGCCACCAGTCCGGGGGGGGGACGGGATCAGCCCCAGCATTTT.

The CDR3 coding sequence is TGTGCCATCAAAGGCAGGGACTACGAGCAGTACTTC. Translating gives CAIKGRDYEQYF. This chain connects TRBV10-3 to TRBJ2-7; tentatively, D is TRBD1 (5 bases). Germline CDR1 and CDR2: ENHRY and SYGVKD. Trimming took off 7 bases at V and 3 bases at J, with 10 bases between the two ends. The CDR3 has 12 amino acids.

The rearrangement joins TRBV2 to TRBJ2-1; a weak D match, TRBD2 (6 bases). Per germline, CDR1 SNHLY and CDR2 FYNNEI. Trimming removed 4 bases from V and 6 bases from J, with 13 bases in between. This CDR3 has 14 residues. The CDR3, as DNA: TGTGCCAGCAGTGTTGTACGGGAGTCCAATGAGCAGTTCTTC. As protein: CASSVVRESNEQFF.

The chain joins TRBV27 to TRBJ2-5; D not certain. CDR3 length: 15 amino acids. Between the trimmed V and J ends, which lost 3 bases and 2 bases, there was a span of 13 bases. Germline V CDR1 and CDR2: MNHEY, SMNVEV (reference sequence). DNA of the CDR3: TGTGCCAGCAGTTTCGGTTACGAGGAGCAAGAGACCCAGTACTTC. Amino acid sequence: CASSFGYEEQETQYF.

V usage is TRBV10-3 and J usage is TRBJ2-5; D gene ambiguous. The CDR3 length is 13 residues. Germline CDR1 ENHRY, CDR2 SYGVKD. The ends were cut back, 2 bases at V and 0 bases at J, with 4 bases in the middle. This CDR3 reads CAISERYQETQYF. The DNA for the CDR3 is TGTGCCATCAGTGAGCGGTACCAAGAGACCCAGTACTTC.

The rearrangement uses TRBV6-5 and TRBJ2-1, with 10 nucleotides matching TRBD1. Looked up from germline, CDR1 is MNHEY and CDR2 is SVGAGI. J gave up 4 bases and V 4 bases, and 7 bases lay outside the gene matches. The CDR3 loop spans 16 amino acids. In DNA, the CDR3 is TGTGCCAGCAGTTCCGCTCGGGACAGGGGATACAATGAGCAGTTCTTC. Translated, it gives CASSSARDRGYNEQFF.

The rearrangement uses TRBV5-8 and TRBJ2-3; no firm D call. CDR3 size: 13 residues. Germline values: CDR1 SGHTS, CDR2 YDEGEE. Trimming pared 4 bases from V and 5 bases from J, leaving 11 bases between. The CDR3 nucleotides read TGTGCCAGCAGCCAAAGATCGGAAGATACGCAGTATTTT. Its translation is CASSQRSEDTQYF.

This sequence joins TRBV13 and TRBJ1-2; 8 nucleotides agree with TRBD1. The CDR3 is made up of 15 amino acids. The V gene's germline CDR1 is PRHDT and CDR2 FYEKMQ (reference sequence). Trimming removed 7 bases from V and 6 bases from J; junction bases left unmatched: 13. For the CDR3, the DNA is TGTGCCAGCAACCGATTCGGACAGGGACCTCATGGCTACACCTTC. It yields the protein CASNRFGQGPHGYTF.

The chain links TRBV7-9 to TRBJ1-4; TRBD1 matches at 9 bases. The trim removed 6 bases at V and 5 bases at J, leaving 10 bases unmatched. Germline V CDR1 and CDR2: SEHNR, FQNEAQ (reference sequence). CDR3 size: 16 residues. DNA for the CDR3: TGTGCCAGCAGTCAAGACAGGGGGGTGGTAAATGAAAAACTGTTTTTT. Its protein product is CASSQDRGVVNEKLFF.

The chain uses TRBV7-2 and TRBJ2-3; D assignment may be TRBD1 or TRBD2 (6 bases each). The CDR3 is made up of 17 amino acids. From germline, CDR1 is SGHTA and CDR2 FQGNSA. V lost 1 base and J 0 bases, leaving 14 bases between the germline ends. This chain's CDR3 is CASSLDPRGASTDTQYF. The DNA of the CDR3 is TGTGCCAGCAGCTTAGACCCGAGGGGGGCTAGCACAGATACGCAGTATTTT. The variable domain in full, completed from reference TRBV7-2 and TRBJ2-3, reads GAGVSQSPSNKVTEKGKDVELRCDPISGHTALYWYRQSLGQGLEFLIYFQGNSAPDKSGLPSDRFSAERTGGSVSTLTIQRTQQEDSAVYLCASSLDPRGASTDTQYFGPGTRLTVL.

This chain links TRBV30 with TRBJ1-3; D uncertain. The germline V gene has CDR1 GTSNPN and CDR2 SVGIG (reference sequence). V dropped 0 bases and J dropped 3 bases, with 15 bases sitting between them. CDR3 size: 16 residues. Here the CDR3 reads CAWSVYSAHGGNTIYF. CDR3 coding DNA: TGTGCCTGGAGTGTTTATTCTGCACATGGTGGAAACACCATATATTTT.

This chain connects TRBV20-1 to TRBJ2-3; no reliable D call. The CDR3 has 11 amino acids. V lost 6 bases and J 5 bases, leaving 9 bases between the germline ends. Germline CDR1 reads DFQATT; CDR2 reads SNEGSKA (reference sequence). In DNA form, the CDR3 reads TGCAGTGCCAGACCCCGAGATACGCAGTATTTT. Its protein product is CSARPRDTQYF.

The rearrangement links TRBV27 to TRBJ2-2; D gene uncertain. Germline-derived CDR1 and CDR2 are MNHEY and SMNVEV (reference sequence). V was trimmed by 3 bases and J by 8 bases, leaving 7 bases between them. This CDR3 contains 12 residues. The CDR3 DNA reads TGTGCCAGCAGTTTTTCTGGGGGGGAGCTGTTTTTT. It codes for CASSFSGGELFF.

This clone was detected only a few times. CDR3 DNA: TGTGCCAGCAGCTGGGACAGCTCCTACGAGCAGTACTTC. Translation: CASSWDSSYEQYF. V usage is TRBV5-6 and J usage is TRBJ2-7; TRBD1 agrees at 7 bases. The V and J ends lost 3 bases and 0 bases, in that order; junction bases with no gene match: 0. CDR1 and CDR2 from the germline V gene are SGHDT and YYEEEE. The length of the CDR3 is 13 residues.

V is TRBV6-1 and J is TRBJ1-4, with TRBD1 matching over 8 bases. This CDR3 spans 14 amino acids. Germline CDR1 is MNHNS and CDR2 is SASEGT. J was trimmed by 6 bases and V by 7 bases; bases with no gene match: 7. The CDR3 coding sequence is TGTGCCAGCACCACAAAGGACAGGGATGAAAAACTGTTTTTT. It yields the protein CASTTKDRDEKLFF.

This clone was found once. The V call is TRBV18, the J call TRBJ2-1, with TRBD2 matching 13 bases. CDR3 length: 14 residues. J was trimmed by 6 bases and V by 5 bases; bases with no gene match: 1. Germline CDR1 and CDR2: KGHSH and LQKENI. CDR3: CASSGLAGANEQFF. CDR3 nucleotides: TGTGCCAGCTCAGGACTAGCGGGAGCCAATGAGCAGTTCTTC.

The chain is built from TRBV28 and TRBJ1-2; unclear D gene. CDR1 is MDHEN, CDR2 SYDVKM, per germline. V lost 8 bases, J lost 3 bases, and 10 bases lay in between. This CDR3 comprises 12 residues. The CDR3 bases are TGTGCCAGCGGAGCAAACTACTATGGCTACACCTTC. This gives the protein CASGANYYGYTF.

This clone was observed a few times. This chain joins TRBV6-1 and TRBJ2-1; 10 positions agree with TRBD2. J was trimmed by 7 bases and V by 8 bases; bases with no gene match: 11. The V gene's germline CDR1 is MNHNS and CDR2 SASEGT. The CDR3 runs 15 residues. The CDR3 DNA reads as TGTGCCAGCGGCGGAGGACTAGCGGCGGTAAATGAGCAGTTCTTC. It encodes CASGGGLAAVNEQFF.

The chain combines TRBV28 with TRBJ2-6; D ambiguous. V shed 9 bases and J shed 0 bases, with 6 bases lying between them. CDR3 size: 13 residues. The germline gives CDR1 MDHEN, CDR2 SYDVKM. DNA for the CDR3: TGTGCCAGTGATTTCTCTGGGGCCAACGTCCTGACTTTC. Translating gives CASDFSGANVLTF.

The chain's CDR3 is CASSLAINEKLFF. The CDR3 DNA reads TGTGCCAGCAGCTTAGCAATTAATGAAAAACTGTTTTTT. This chain links TRBV7-9 with TRBJ1-4; D is ambiguous. The germline V gene encodes CDR1 SEHNR and CDR2 FQNEAQ (reference sequence). The CDR3 length is 13 residues. The ends were cut back, 0 bases at V and 4 bases at J, with 3 bases in the middle.

The rearrangement joins TRBV18 to TRBJ2-5; D may be TRBD1 (5 bases). This CDR3 is built from 13 residues. CDR1 KGHSH and CDR2 LQKENI come from the germline V gene. The germline V and J ends were trimmed by 3 bases and 5 bases, with 10 bases remaining between them. The CDR3 protein is CASSPRERETQYF. DNA of the CDR3: TGTGCCAGCTCACCCAGGGAACGCGAGACCCAGTACTTC.

The V and J genes are TRBV9 and TRBJ2-1; unclear D gene. The germline V gene encodes CDR1 SGDLS and CDR2 YYNGEE. CDR3 length equals 14 residues. The ends were cut back, 0 bases at V and 8 bases at J, with 12 bases in the middle. CDR3 sequence: CASSVEVYGDEQFF. CDR3 bases: TGTGCCAGCAGCGTAGAAGTTTATGGGGATGAGCAGTTCTTC.

The V and J genes are TRBV18 and TRBJ2-7, with D possibly TRBD2 on 5 matching bases. This CDR3 is built from 16 residues. The germline V gene has CDR1 KGHSH and CDR2 LQKENI. V shed 2 bases and J shed 4 bases, with 18 bases lying between them. The CDR3 is CASSPFGEWVQYEQYF. The CDR3 nucleotides are TGTGCCAGCTCACCATTTGGGGAGTGGGTTCAATACGAGCAGTACTTC.

In its sample, this clone was seen once. This chain connects TRBV19 to TRBJ2-3, with 13 bases fitting TRBD2. Germline assignment: CDR1 LNHDA and CDR2 SQIVND (reference sequence). Germline trimming cut 7 bases from V and 2 bases from J; bases unmatched to any gene: 3. The CDR3 sequence is 15 residues long. Here the CDR3 DNA reads TGTGCCAGTAATGGACTAGCGGGAGCCACAGATACGCAGTATTTT. Its protein is CASNGLAGATDTQYF.

This clone turned up a few times. The chain employs TRBV7-3 and TRBJ2-3; D call uncertain. There are 15 residues in the CDR3. V was pared by 5 bases and J by 6 bases, with 18 bases between. Germline V gives CDR1 SGHTA, CDR2 FQGTGA. The CDR3 reads CASSPTIGRLDTQYF. For the CDR3, the DNA is TGTGCCAGCAGCCCCACAATCGGCAGATTGGATACGCAGTATTTT. The whole variable domain, filled in from reference TRBV7-3 and TRBJ2-3, reads GAGVSQTPSNKVTEKGKYVELRCDPISGHTALYWYRQSLGQGPEFLIYFQGTGAADDSGLPNDRFFAVRPEGSVSTLKIQRTERGDSAVYLCASSPTIGRLDTQYFGPGTRLTVL.

The chain is built from TRBV19 and TRBJ1-4; unclear D gene. Trimming pared 1 base from V and 5 bases from J, leaving 5 bases between. Germline CDR1 reads LNHDA; CDR2 reads SQIVND (reference sequence). This CDR3 has 13 residues. In DNA form, the CDR3 reads TGTGCCAGTAGTATAGGAAGAAATGAAAAACTGTTTTTT. Amino acids: CASSIGRNEKLFF.

V usage is TRBV5-1 and J usage is TRBJ1-4; TRBD1 agrees at 10 bases. Germline V CDR1 and CDR2: SGHRS, YFSETQ. The CDR3 totals 15 residues. Losses at the gene ends were 4 bases for V and 6 bases for J; bases not matched to a gene: 6. Here the CDR3 DNA reads TGCGCCAGCAGCCCCACCGGGACAGGGGATGAAAAACTGTTTTTT. Amino acid sequence: CASSPTGTGDEKLFF.

This clone is a singleton in its sample. The V call is TRBV4-1, the J call TRBJ2-3; TRBD2 is a possible D gene (6 bases). This CDR3 is built from 16 residues. CDR1 is MGHRA and CDR2 is YSYEKL in the germline V gene. V gave up 3 bases and J gave up 0 bases, with 13 bases separating them. The CDR3 loop reads CASSQRLSGSTDTQYF. CDR3 DNA sequence: TGCGCCAGCAGCCAGCGGCTAAGCGGGAGCACAGATACGCAGTATTTT.

The rearrangement joins TRBV11-3 to TRBJ2-7, with D perhaps matching TRBD1 (5 bases). The germline CDR1 and CDR2 sequences are SGHNT and YENEEA. Trimming removed 5 bases at V and 3 bases at J, with 17 bases between. There are 15 residues in the CDR3. The CDR3 loop reads CASSPMDNIDYEQYF. The CDR3 DNA sequence: TGTGCCAGCAGCCCGATGGACAATATCGACTACGAGCAGTACTTC.

This clone was seen a few times. The gene calls are TRBV21-1 and TRBJ2-7; the tabulated D call, TRBD1, remains unverified against the DNA. TRBV21-1 constitutes a pseudogene. This CDR3 has 16 amino acids. The CDR3 coding sequence is TGTGCCAGCAGCAAAAACGGAGGACAGGGGGAATACGAGCAGTACTTC. This sequence encodes CASSKNGGQGEYEQYF.